The rows below give T cell receptor beta chains drawn from one sample of a study of blood T cells in healthy people across ages. TCRdb re-derived calls from the 5' RACE reads in MiXCR, one entry per CDR3 protein. The repertoire holds 720,000 or so distinct CDR3 sequences, with approximately 40% as singletons. Sequencing was carried out using blood. The receptors were gathered from a man aged 80 or over in good health. CDR3s include the opening cysteine and the closing phenylalanine or tryptophan. The order of the fields is J gene, V gene, CDR3 protein.

TRBJ2-7 TRBV7-2 CASSLVASGSHEQYF
TRBJ2-5 TRBV7-2 CASSTPRGYRDQYF
TRBJ1-2 TRBV20-1 CSAIDPKDYGYTF
TRBJ1-2 TRBV7-2 CASSLQGTNGYTF
TRBJ1-5 TRBV11-2 CASSNSSNQPQHF
TRBJ1-2 TRBV6-5 CASSYSRGNYGYTF
TRBJ2-3 TRBV20-1 CSASGLKGGDADTQYF
TRBJ2-7 TRBV5-1 CASRGNIYEQYF
TRBJ2-5 TRBV20-1 CSAVPPAGGHQETQYF
TRBJ2-1 TRBV7-3 CASSLSPTSGIYNEQFF
TRBJ1-6 TRBV3-1 CASSQAPGSPLHF
TRBJ2-3 TRBV5-1 CASSRGDGAGLASTDTQYF
TRBJ1-4 TRBV2 CANRDRATNEKLFF
TRBJ1-2 TRBV5-1 CASSLDPTYGYTF
TRBJ2-7 TRBV4-3 CASSQGADRLAGAEQYF
TRBJ2-7 TRBV7-8 CASSLAENRGREQYF
TRBJ2-3 TRBV24-1 CATSDPTPDSGVTDTQYF
TRBJ1-1 TRBV20-1 CSAYRGGTEAFF
TRBJ2-5 TRBV4-2 CARSQSGGETQYF
TRBJ1-2 TRBV12-3/TRBV12-4 CASSLRGRVMNGYTF
TRBJ1-1 TRBV10-3 CAISESVRGDGDTEAFF
TRBJ2-1 TRBV2 CASSRTSGNVDEQFF
TRBJ1-1 TRBV20-1 CSAPRGRGTEAFF
TRBJ1-5 TRBV7-8 CASSLGGQLRNQPQHF
TRBJ2-5 TRBV6-5 CASSDTVTRETQYF
TRBJ1-2 TRBV7-2 CASRPTGDSYGYTF
TRBJ2-1 TRBV10-3 CAISQGLAGDEQFF
TRBJ2-1 TRBV14 CASSRTSYNEQFF
TRBJ2-1 TRBV6-5 CACSSRTGPSYNEQFF
TRBJ2-7 TRBV7-2 CASSPGQGIYEQYF
TRBJ2-7 TRBV6-6 CASSSPGQAYEQYF
TRBJ2-7 TRBV6-4 CASSSEEGSYEQYF
NA TRBV12-3/TRBV12-4 CASILATGGNNEQYF
TRBJ2-5 TRBV6-5 CASKPAGSTETQYF
TRBJ1-1 TRBV10-3 CAISGGRDTEAFF
TRBJ2-1 TRBV6-1 CASSEIRQGQFF
TRBJ2-3 TRBV29-1 CSVEAVVRYTDTQYF
TRBJ2-7 TRBV6-6 CASSPKKGQGSYEQYF
TRBJ1-1 TRBV5-1 CASSRGDRGTRPEAFF
TRBJ2-5 TRBV2 CASSDALAGGTETQYF
TRBJ2-5 TRBV7-9 CASSLDQRGVQETQYF
TRBJ2-5 TRBV30 CAWGPLRNEQYF
TRBJ2-3 TRBV7-2 CASTRGGKSTDTQYF
TRBJ2-2 TRBV14 CASSQATGRITGELFF
TRBJ2-3 TRBV7-3 CASRGETSDTQYF
TRBJ2-1 TRBV5-1 CASSFSTGTGYSEQFF
TRBJ2-3 TRBV20-1 CSATKDSHDATDTQYF
TRBJ1-4 TRBV20-1 CSARKGSNEKLFF
NA TRBV3-1 CASSEDTSYNEQYF
TRBJ2-7 TRBV28 CASSIPAGGTYEQYF
TRBJ2-7 TRBV7-2 CASSRSEDRVSDEQYF
TRBJ2-1 TRBV7-8 CASSPRDTNNEQFF
TRBJ2-7 TRBV7-6 CASSPSTSIASYEQYF
TRBJ2-1 TRBV15 CATSSDRQGPYNEQFF
TRBJ2-7 TRBV7-2 CASSSSYRDRDEQYF
NA TRBV20-1 CSASIAGGPSSYNEQYF
TRBJ2-5 TRBV5-1 CASSLGQGVRETQYF
TRBJ1-1 TRBV7-2 CASSLGQGVGLNTEAFF